This T cell receptor (beta chain) comes out of a study of T-cell memory formation after mild COVID-19. Study-wide results and limits: Confirmation of SARS-CoV-2 specificity was lacking for second-wave clones peaking day 37.

This clonotype turned up a few times. No antigen is known for it. TCRdb independently ran MiXCR on the 5' RACE reads; one entry per CDR3 protein. Here the sample spans approximately 400,000 distinct CDR3 sequences, 20% to 25% being singletons. Sequenced sample: PBMCs or a T cell subset sorted from them (not recorded which). This TCR was sampled from an adult woman who had mild COVID-19 (a few samples of this study predate the infection). Cell type and time point are not known.

CDR3 residues: CSIGQGNTEAFF. The CDR3 DNA reads as TGCAGTATAGGGCAGGGAAACACTGAAGCTTTCTTT. The chain combines TRBV20-1 with TRBJ1-1; D possibly corresponds to TRBD1 (5 bases). CDR3 size: 12 residues. V was shortened by 8 bases and J by 2 bases, with 12 bases between the two germline ends. Germline-derived CDR1 and CDR2 are DFQATT and SNEGSKA (reference sequence).